These T cell receptor beta chains were read from a single sample in a study of cytomegalovirus exposure and HLA in healthy donors. Here immunoSEQ multiplex PCR was the method, and the copy in TCRdb shows in-frame clones only, minus some. Altogether more than 85,000 clones are present, about 80% being singletons, with the ten largest covering 2.5% to 3%. The specimen was PBMCs. The receptors were sampled from an older woman in good health and CMV-seropositive. Each CDR3 is given with its conserved first and last residue. A D gene is named only where the DNA matches it firmly. Rows give clone size only sometimes, using once, few, many, or a class for an expanded clone.

TRBV20-1	TRBJ1-2	NA	NA	TGCAGTGCACCAGGGGAGGGTGGCTACACCTTC	CSAPGEGGYTF
TRBV29-1	TRBJ1-5	NA	NA	TGCAGCGTTGGGGGCGGATATCAGCCCCAGCATTTT	CSVGGGYQPQHF
TRBV30	TRBJ2-7	NA	NA	TGTGCCTGGAGTGTACCTACCTACGAGCAGTACTTC	CAWSVPTYEQYF
TRBV5-1	TRBJ1-2	NA	NA	TGCGCCAGCAGCTTGGCCGCACAGAACTATGGCTACACCTTC	CASSLAAQNYGYTF
TRBV9	TRBJ2-1	TRBD2	NA	TGTGCCAGCAGCGTACAAGCGGGGGGTCGTGAGCAGTTCTTC	CASSVQAGGREQFF
TRBV7-2	TRBJ2-7	TRBD1	NA	TGTGCCAGCAGCTTAGAGGGACAGGGGCTGTACGAGCAGTACTTC	CASSLEGQGLYEQYF
TRBV6-1	TRBJ2-3	NA	NA	TGTGCCAGCAGTGCCGATCGCGGTACGCAGTATTTT	CASSADRGTQYF
TRBV9	TRBJ2-2	TRBD2	NA	TGTGCCAGCAGCTTCCGGGACTACCCGAACACCGGGGAGCTGTTTTTT	CASSFRDYPNTGELFF
TRBV5-1	TRBJ2-1	TRBD2	NA	TGCGCCAGCAGCTTGGAACAATCTAGCGGGGGGAGTACCCTCTTC	CASSLEQSSGGSTLF
TRBV5-5	TRBJ1-4	TRBD1	few	TGTGCCAGCAGCCGGTTCGGGACAGAGAATGAAAAACTGTTTTTT	CASSRFGTENEKLFF
TRBV19	TRBJ1-4	NA	NA	TGTGCCAGTAGTACGCGGGGGGAAAAACTGTTTTTT	CASSTRGEKLFF
TRBV27	TRBJ1-2	NA	NA	TGTGCCAGCAGTCGGGACTTTCACTATGGCTACACCTTC	CASSRDFHYGYTF
TRBV19	TRBJ2-7	TRBD2	few	TGTGCCAGTAGTATGCAAAGTCGGCTAGCGGGAGGGCCGGGAGAGCAGTACTTC	CASSMQSRLAGGPGEQYF
TRBV5-4	TRBJ1-2	NA	NA	TGTGCCAGCAGCCAGGACAGCTATGGCTACACCTTC	CASSQDSYGYTF
TRBV9	TRBJ2-7	TRBD1	NA	TGTGCCAGCAGCGCAGGACAGGCAAAATACGAGCAGTACTTC	CASSAGQAKYEQYF